Shown below are 32 T cell receptor beta chains from a single sample sequenced in a study of cytomegalovirus exposure and HLA in healthy donors. The method was immunoSEQ multiplex PCR; TCRdb's version includes in-frame clones alone and lacks a portion of them. The data hold about 160,000 clones, with approximately 87% observed a single time. Material: PBMCs. The receptors stem from a woman younger than 45 in good health and CMV-seronegative.

The chain uses TRBV9 and TRBJ1-2; possibly TRBD1 for D (5 bases). Germline values: CDR1 SGDLS, CDR2 YYNGEE. The CDR3 sequence is 17 residues long. Trimming shortened V by 1 base and J by 3 bases, and 19 bases separated the two germline ends. The CDR3 loop reads CASSVFMTATWDYGYTF. CDR3 bases: TGTGCCAGCAGCGTATTTATGACAGCGACCTGGGACTATGGCTACACCTTC.

The J gene is TRBJ2-5, the V gene TRBV5-6; 10 bases fit TRBD1. Germline V CDR1 and CDR2: SGHDT, YYEEEE. Unmatched junction bases numbered 5, after V lost 4 bases and J lost 5 bases. The CDR3 has 14 amino acids. CDR3 coding DNA: TGTGCCAGCAGCGACAGGGGGCGAGAGGAGACCCAGTACTTC. Its translation is CASSDRGREETQYF.

The CDR3 coding sequence is TGCGCCAGCCACGAGACAGGGAAAAGTGAAAAACTGTTTTTT. Its protein is CASHETGKSEKLFF. The gene calls are TRBV4-1 and TRBJ1-4; 7 bases map to TRBD1. The CDR3 runs 14 residues. Germline V gene sequence: CDR1 MGHRA, CDR2 YSYEKL. With 8 bases clipped from V and 7 bases from J, the junction kept 10 bases outside the gene matches.

This chain links TRBV19 with TRBJ2-3; 10 bases align to TRBD2. The V gene's germline CDR1 is LNHDA and CDR2 SQIVND (reference sequence). The CDR3 extends over 18 amino acids. V lost 5 bases, J lost 2 bases, and 13 bases stayed unmatched. The CDR3 DNA is TGTGCCAGTAGTGCTACCCTAACTAGCGGGGCGAACACAGATACGCAGTATTTT. Translating it yields CASSATLTSGANTDTQYF.

The chain is built from TRBV7-9 and TRBJ1-2; possibly TRBD1 for D (6 bases). From germline, CDR1 is SEHNR and CDR2 FQNEAQ (reference sequence). V lost 1 base and J 2 bases, leaving 11 bases between the germline ends. This CDR3 has 15 residues. The CDR3 reads CASSLDGGSNYGYTF. In DNA form, the CDR3 reads TGTGCCAGCAGCTTAGATGGGGGCTCCAACTATGGCTACACCTTC.

This clone occurred a few times. The chain joins TRBV27 to TRBJ2-1; possible D gene TRBD1, 6 bases. The CDR3 runs to 15 residues. Germline-derived CDR1 and CDR2 are MNHEY and SMNVEV (reference sequence). Between the trimmed V and J ends, which lost 8 bases and 0 bases, there was a span of 14 bases. CDR3 protein: CASGQTAGSYNEQFF. The DNA of the CDR3 is TGTGCCAGCGGACAGACCGCGGGCTCCTACAATGAGCAGTTCTTC.

The chain employs TRBV4-3 and TRBJ2-5; D is undetermined. This CDR3 is 15 amino acids long. Deletions cut 0 bases from V and 5 bases from J, with 13 bases between. CDR1 and CDR2 from the germline V gene are LGHNA and YSLEER. The CDR3 region is CASSQDADHGETQYF. The CDR3 coding sequence is TGCGCCAGCAGCCAAGACGCGGACCACGGGGAGACCCAGTACTTC.

CDR3 nucleotides: TGTGCTAGTGGTTTAGGAGCGAACACTGAAGCTTTCTTT. Translated: CASGLGANTEAFF. The rearrangement joins TRBV12-5 to TRBJ1-1; unclear D gene. V lost 3 bases to trimming and J lost 1 base, with 6 bases between them. The CDR3 has 13 amino acids. Germline V CDR1 and CDR2: LGHNT, FRNRAP. Full variable domain (missing parts from reference TRBV12-5 and TRBJ1-1): DARVTQTPRHKVTEMGQEVTMRCQPILGHNTVFWYRQTMMQGLELLAYFRNRAPLDDSGMPKDRFSAEMPDATLATLKIQPSEPRDSAVYFCASGLGANTEAFFGQGTRLTVV.

The rearrangement links TRBV4-1 to TRBJ2-1, with TRBD1 matching over 7 bases. Germline-derived CDR1 and CDR2 are MGHRA and YSYEKL. CDR3 length: 16 residues. Trimming took 4 bases from V and 4 from J; bases not matched to a gene: 10. The CDR3 spells CASSPLAGQDYNEQFF. CDR3 DNA: TGCGCCAGCAGCCCCTTGGCCGGACAGGATTACAATGAGCAGTTCTTC.

V gene TRBV13 combines with J gene TRBJ1-1; 7 nucleotides match TRBD1. Germline values: CDR1 PRHDT, CDR2 FYEKMQ (reference sequence). Trimming took 3 bases from V and 5 from J; bases not matched to a gene: 12. CDR3 length: 16 amino acids. The CDR3 reads CASSFTTTGYGTEAFF. CDR3 bases: TGTGCCAGCAGCTTCACAACGACAGGGTATGGGACTGAAGCTTTCTTT.

This chain uses TRBV6-1 with TRBJ2-1; tentative D call: TRBD1 (5 bases). The germline V and J ends were trimmed by 6 bases and 13 bases, with 10 bases remaining between them. The CDR3 length is 10 residues. Germline V gene lookup returns CDR1 MNHNS and CDR2 SASEGT. This CDR3 reads CASRTVFQFF. The CDR3 DNA is TGTGCCAGCAGGACAGTTTTCCAGTTCTTC.

The CDR3 region has the DNA TGTGCCAGCAGCCGACAGGGCGGGAATTCACCCCTCCACTTT. This codes for CASSRQGGNSPLHF. The V gene is TRBV7-9, the J gene TRBJ1-6, with 7 bases fitting TRBD1. The CDR3 runs 14 residues. Trimming cost V 5 bases and J 7 bases; bases outside gene matches: 5. Germline CDR1 and CDR2: SEHNR and FQNEAQ (reference sequence).

This clone was picked up a small number of times. The rearrangement uses TRBV6-5 and TRBJ1-6, with a weak D call TRBD1 (5 bases). The CDR3 sequence is 12 residues long. Trimming removed 8 bases at V and 8 bases at J, with 10 bases between. Per germline, CDR1 MNHEY and CDR2 SVGAGI. The CDR3: CASGAGYSPLHF. CDR3 nucleotide sequence: TGTGCCAGCGGCGCAGGGTATTCACCCCTCCACTTT.

This sequence joins TRBV28 and TRBJ1-5, with 7 nucleotides matching TRBD1. This CDR3 comprises 14 residues. Per germline, CDR1 MDHEN and CDR2 SYDVKM. V was clipped by 6 bases and J by 7 bases; unmatched bases: 9. The CDR3 bases are TGTGCCAGCAGGGGTACAGGGGTGAGCCAGCCCCAGCATTTT. This translates into CASRGTGVSQPQHF. Together with reference TRBV28 and TRBJ1-5, the CDR3 gives the full variable domain: DVKVTQSSRYLVKRTGEKVFLECVQDMDHENMFWYRQDPGLGLRLIYFSYDVKMKEKGDIPEGYSVSREKKERFSLILESASTNQTSMYLCASRGTGVSQPQHFGDGTRLSIL.

As to this clone: Within the sample, other DNA sequences also encode this same CDR3. The chain employs TRBV4-3 and TRBJ2-7; TRBD2 is a possible D gene (5 bases). The length of the CDR3 is 15 residues. From germline, CDR1 is LGHNA and CDR2 YSLEER. V was trimmed by 0 bases and J by 1 base, leaving 10 bases between them. The CDR3 nucleotides read TGCGCCAGCAGCCAAGATACGAGCGGTTCCTACGAGCAGTACTTC. It encodes CASSQDTSGSYEQYF.

This clone was observed a single time. The rearrangement uses TRBV19 and TRBJ2-7, with 10 bases identical to TRBD1. CDR1 LNHDA and CDR2 SQIVND come from the germline V gene (reference sequence). The CDR3 runs 15 residues. Losses at the gene ends were 3 bases for V and 7 bases for J; bases not matched to a gene: 9. The CDR3, as DNA: TGTGCCAGTAGTATTCGCGGACAGGGGGTCTGGGAGCAGTACTTC. Its translation is CASSIRGQGVWEQYF.

The chain couples TRBV18 to TRBJ2-1; possible D gene TRBD2, 5 bases. Trimming pared 0 bases from V and 2 bases from J, leaving 8 bases between. Germline V gene lookup returns CDR1 KGHSH and CDR2 LQKENI. The CDR3 runs 15 residues. As DNA, the CDR3 is TGTGCCAGCTCACCACCTGCTAGCACCTACAATGAGCAGTTCTTC. Translated, it gives CASSPPASTYNEQFF.

The chain uses TRBV4-3 and TRBJ2-5, with 8 bases that match TRBD2. CDR3 length: 15 residues. Germline CDR1 reads LGHNA; CDR2 reads YSLEER. Trimming removed 2 bases from V and 5 bases from J; junction bases left unmatched: 7. The CDR3 loop is CASSQRAGGPETQYF. The CDR3 coding sequence is TGCGCCAGCAGCCAACGGGCGGGGGGACCGGAGACCCAGTACTTC.

This clone was counted once. This chain connects TRBV27 to TRBJ2-1; TRBD1 is a possible D gene (5 bases). CDR1 and CDR2 from the germline V gene are MNHEY and SMNVEV (reference sequence). The CDR3 runs 15 residues. V was trimmed by 0 bases and J by 10 bases, leaving 16 bases between them. The CDR3 loop is CASSLSPNRNLEQFF. The CDR3 region has the DNA TGTGCCAGCAGTTTATCCCCAAACAGGAATCTAGAGCAGTTCTTC.

In its sample, this clone was seen once. The V gene is TRBV30, the J gene TRBJ2-2; possibly TRBD1 or TRBD2 for D (6 bases each). Germline CDR1 GTSNPN, CDR2 SVGIG (reference sequence). CDR3 length: 17 amino acids. Trimming cost V 4 bases and J 3 bases, with 21 bases left between them. CDR3 in DNA: TGTGCCTGGAAGACCCGGGGGCTAAGATTATACACCGGGGAGCTGTTTTTT. Amino acids: CAWKTRGLRLYTGELFF.

The chain carries TRBV28 and TRBJ1-1, with D unclear. V gave up 3 bases and J gave up 2 bases, with 13 bases separating them. The CDR3 runs to 15 residues. Looked up from germline, CDR1 is MDHEN and CDR2 is SYDVKM. The CDR3 nucleotides read TGTGCCAGCAGTTTGAGGTCAGACACTAACACTGAAGCTTTCTTT. Protein product: CASSLRSDTNTEAFF.

At least ten counts were recorded for this clone. This sequence joins TRBV2 and TRBJ1-1; D ambiguous. This CDR3 comprises 11 residues. CDR1 and CDR2 (germline): SNHLY, FYNNEI. Deletions cut 5 bases from V and 10 bases from J, with 11 bases between. The DNA for the CDR3 is TGTGCCAGCAGTCTTCTCAAAGGAGCTTTCTTT. This gives the protein CASSLLKGAFF.

J is TRBJ2-7 and V is TRBV11-3; 8 bases line up with TRBD2. The germline V gene has CDR1 SGHNT and CDR2 YENEEA. The length of the CDR3 is 14 residues. V lost 1 base, J lost 3 bases, and 2 bases stayed unmatched. The CDR3 spells CASSLGSGDYEQYF. CDR3 sequence (DNA): TGTGCCAGCAGCTTAGGTAGCGGGGACTACGAGCAGTACTTC.

The V call is TRBV15, the J call TRBJ2-5, with D possibly matching TRBD1 (6 bases). The V gene lost 0 bases and the J gene lost 4 bases, with 15 bases spanning the gap. The CDR3 is 16 amino acids. Germline CDR1 reads LNHNV; CDR2 reads YYDKDF (reference sequence). CDR3 protein: CATSRDIDGRGETQYF. Written as DNA, the CDR3 is TGTGCCACCAGCAGAGATATTGATGGCAGGGGAGAGACCCAGTACTTC.

The chain is built from TRBV6-1 and TRBJ2-7; unclear D gene. V shed 5 bases and J shed 2 bases, with 10 bases lying between them. The CDR3 has 13 residues. Per germline, CDR1 MNHNS and CDR2 SASEGT. CDR3 coding DNA: TGTGCCAGCAGTCGCGGCCCAACCTACGAGCAGTACTTC. Translated: CASSRGPTYEQYF.

The chain combines TRBV9 with TRBJ1-2; D is unresolved. The CDR3 extends over 13 amino acids. The germline CDR1 and CDR2 sequences are SGDLS and YYNGEE. V lost 5 bases and J lost 1, with 9 bases in between. The CDR3 DNA reads TGTGCCAGCAGGGGGAGTGTTAACTATGGCTACACCTTC. Its protein is CASRGSVNYGYTF.

The genes are TRBV5-8 and TRBJ1-2; D is perhaps TRBD1 (5 bases). The CDR3 sequence is 14 residues long. V dropped 3 bases and J dropped 5 bases, with 14 bases sitting between them. Germline CDR1 is SGHTS and CDR2 is YDEGEE. This CDR3 reads CASSSPGTYYGYTF. CDR3 coding DNA: TGTGCCAGCAGCTCACCCGGGACTTATTATGGCTACACCTTC.

V usage is TRBV2 and J usage is TRBJ2-3, with 13 bases that match TRBD2. In germline, CDR1 is SNHLY, CDR2 FYNNEI. Germline trimming cut 9 bases from V and 4 bases from J; bases unmatched to any gene: 1. The CDR3 sequence is 13 residues long. This chain's CDR3 is CASTSGGADTQYF. Here the CDR3 DNA reads TGTGCCAGTACTAGCGGGGGGGCAGATACGCAGTATTTT.

The chain is built from TRBV7-2 and TRBJ1-5; D is perhaps TRBD1 (6 bases). This CDR3 has 14 amino acids. The V end lost 5 bases, the J end lost 4 bases, and 12 bases lay between the germline ends. Germline CDR1 reads SGHTA; CDR2 reads FQGNSA. The chain's CDR3 is CASSLGTPNQPQHF. The DNA for the CDR3 is TGTGCCAGCAGCCTGGGGACACCGAATCAGCCCCAGCATTTT.

This chain links TRBV28 with TRBJ1-1; no definite D call. Germline CDR1 MDHEN, CDR2 SYDVKM. CDR3 size: 14 residues. V gave up 1 base and J gave up 1 base, with 7 bases separating them. The CDR3 coding sequence is TGTGCCAGCAGTTTATCTCCGGGGAACACTGAAGCTTTCTTT. It encodes CASSLSPGNTEAFF.

The rearrangement joins TRBV4-3 to TRBJ1-5, with D maybe TRBD1 (6 bases). CDR3 size: 17 residues. Germline CDR1 reads LGHNA; CDR2 reads YSLEER. Trimming left V 0 bases short and J 2 bases short, with 14 bases between. CDR3 protein: CASSQDMRGAGNQPQHF. The CDR3 nucleotides are TGCGCCAGCAGCCAAGATATGAGGGGGGCAGGCAATCAGCCCCAGCATTTT.

The chain has TRBV11-2 and TRBJ2-5; the match to TRBD2 covers 10 bases. The CDR3 is made up of 15 amino acids. Germline values: CDR1 SGHAT, CDR2 FQNNGV. Trimming at V came to 1 base and at J to 4 bases, leaving 3 bases not matched to a gene. The CDR3 protein is CASSLVSSGRETQYF. For the CDR3, the DNA is TGTGCCAGCAGCTTAGTGTCTAGCGGGAGAGAGACCCAGTACTTC. The variable domain in full, with the rest retrieved from reference TRBV11-2 and TRBJ2-5, is EAGVAQSPRYKIIEKRQSVAFWCNPISGHATLYWYQQILGQGPKLLIQFQNNGVVDDSQLPKDRFSAERLKGVDSTLKIQPAKLEDSAVYLCASSLVSSGRETQYFGPGTRLLVL.